This record concerns one T cell receptor (beta chain) sequence. The antigen it binds to is not known. Per-base qualities were not stored, and no clone one base away is much larger. CDR1 and CDR2 are drawn from the germline V gene: LGHNA, YNFKEQ. Relative to germline, V is 1 base shorter and J is 1 base shorter, with 14 bases between their ends. Measured from the cysteine to the phenylalanine, the CDR3 is 17 residues long. Just the 51-base CDR3 DNA is kept, in frame starting at base 1. The entry originates in a study of blood T cell repertoires in COVID-19 (dated by TCRdb to 2020 to 2022). The study in broad terms: Samples from collaborators originated in the United States, Italy and Spain and spanned both the acute and convalescent phases of COVID-19. The material from the prospective study consisted of cDNA or gDNA derived from T cells, B-cell-depleted T cells, or PBMCs. The dataset comprised deeply sampled blood TCRbeta repertoires from subjects exposed to, actively infected with, or recovered from COVID-19. The repertoires were made available in a free public database intended to serve as a resource for research on the immune response to SARS-CoV-2. The samples were drawn from the first 160 participants of the ongoing ImmuneRACE study and from 1,200 or so subjects provided by 6 global collaborators. The sample metadata nearly always contained a de-identified subject ID, COVID-19 status, age in years and sex. Where available, HLA class I and class II types were taken from metadata supplied by the sample provider and were not determined by assay-based typing. Beyond this particular receptor, the publication reports: Clinical and demographic metadata were provided uncurated, with the amount varying by source and participant.

In Seattle, one collaborating source enrolled patients while the infection was active and tracked those patients longitudinally over the course of disease. Each collaborating institution followed its own protocols to collect whole blood in K2EDTA tubes. For TCRbeta analysis, collaborator samples were shipped as frozen whole blood, as isolated PBMCs, or as DNA extracted from either sample type. TCRbeta CDR3 regions were amplified from genomic DNA using the immunoSEQ Assay, a bias-controlled multiplex PCR. Concerning the study's data processing: The number of nucleated cells in each sample was estimated by amplification of reference gene primers within the assay. To quantify the absolute abundance of each unique TCRbeta CDR3 rearrangement, sequence reads were collapsed and filtered. For each sample, productive Simpson clonality was calculated as the square root of Simpson's diversity index over productive rearrangements. Sourced from immuneACCESS, this table was stored by TCRdb with only in-frame sequences that have V and J called. A share of the clones is absent; for the studies checked, an unresolved V gene accounts for under half, and the remainder has no known explanation. The V and J calls and clone size are taken from that table; D and trimming were inferred from the DNA. Present in this sample are 200,000 to 250,000 clones, 85% to 90% of which were seen just once. The top ten constitute roughly 2.6% of the sample.

The clonotype was recovered from a man younger than 45 with COVID-19, enrolled during active disease. Here the chain combines TRBV4-2 and TRBJ1-5; the D gene is perhaps TRBD1, from 6 matching bases. Sample: peripheral blood. The nucleotides are TGTGCCAGCAGCCAAGGGACGGGGGGCGCGAGCAATCAGCCCCAGCATTTT. This yields the protein CASSQGTGGASNQPQHF.